These 21 T cell receptor beta chains were sequenced from one sample in a study of T-cell memory formation after mild COVID-19. TCRdb fed the 5' RACE reads into MiXCR, producing one record per CDR3 protein. This table has hundreds of thousands of distinct CDR3 sequences, roughly an eighth appearing once. Sequencing was performed on PBMCs or a T cell subset sorted from them (not recorded which). These receptors all stem from a young man who had mild COVID-19 (a few samples of this study predate the infection). Cell type and time point are not known.

This clonotype has more than one count but fewer than ten. The V call is TRBV10-3, the J call TRBJ2-2, with 9 bases matching TRBD2. With 8 bases clipped from V and 1 base from J, the junction kept 5 bases outside the gene matches. This CDR3 contains 15 residues. CDR1 and CDR2 (germline): ENHRY, SYGVKD. The CDR3 DNA reads as TGTGCCATCGGGGCTAGCGGGGTGAACACCGGGGAGCTGTTTTTT. Residues: CAIGASGVNTGELFF.

The chain is built from TRBV25-1 and TRBJ2-5; possible D gene TRBD1, 6 bases. The CDR3 length is 16 residues. Per germline, CDR1 MGHDK and CDR2 SYGVNS. V was cut by 0 bases and J by 1 base, with 12 bases left in between. CDR3: CASSEYRGYGQETQYF. Written as DNA, the CDR3 is TGTGCCAGCAGTGAATACAGGGGCTACGGCCAAGAGACCCAGTACTTC.

This clonotype showed up just a few times. This chain joins TRBV5-1 and TRBJ1-4; D gene unclear. The V end was cut by 4 bases, the J end by 8 bases, with 15 bases between. The germline CDR1 and CDR2 sequences are SGHRS and YFSETQ. There are 14 residues in the CDR3. CDR3 residues: CASSPTVAREKLFF. The CDR3 nucleotides read TGCGCCAGCAGCCCGACCGTGGCGAGGGAAAAACTGTTTTTT.

This rearrangement joins TRBV7-9 to TRBJ2-5; the D gene could be TRBD1 or TRBD2 (5 bases each). V gave up 4 bases and J gave up 2 bases, with 11 bases separating them. Germline loops: CDR1 SEHNR, CDR2 FQNEAQ (reference sequence). The CDR3 consists of 14 residues. CDR3 in DNA: TGTGCCAGCAGCTGGGATGGGGGTCAAGAGACCCAGTACTTC. Protein product: CASSWDGGQETQYF.

This clonotype appeared many times. The V and J genes are TRBV11-2 and TRBJ2-7, with D hard to call. The CDR3 has 12 residues. Trimming cost V 5 bases and J 7 bases, with 12 bases left between them. In germline, CDR1 is SGHAT, CDR2 FQNNGV. The CDR3 is CASSDLMGEQYF. Written as DNA, the CDR3 is TGTGCCAGCAGCGACTTAATGGGGGAGCAGTACTTC.

The chain couples TRBV6-2 or TRBV6-3 to TRBJ2-1; no firm D call. V shed 2 bases and J shed 1 base, with 9 bases lying between them. CDR1 MNHEY and CDR2 SVGEGT come from the germline V gene. The CDR3 covers 15 residues. CDR3 nucleotides: TGTGCCAGCAGTTACCGGCCAGCATCCTACAATGAGCAGTTCTTC. It translates to CASSYRPASYNEQFF.

In the case of this clonotype: At one boundary the junction diverges from the germline segment, which might be a read error. The chain combines TRBV18 with TRBJ2-1; TRBD1 matches at 9 bases. In germline, CDR1 is KGHSH, CDR2 LQKENI. This CDR3 spans 15 amino acids. CDR3 sequence reads: CASSPPGQGGNEQFF. The CDR3 nucleotides are TGTGCCAGCTCCCCACCGGGACAGGGTGGCAATGAGCAGTTCTTC. Filled out from reference TRBV18 and TRBJ2-1, the complete variable domain reads NAGVMQNPRHLVRRRGQEARLRCSPMKGHSHVYWYRQLPEEGLKFMVYLQKENIIDESGMPKERFSAEFPKEGPSILRIQQVVRGDSAAYFCASSPPGQGGNEQFFGPGTRLTVL.

Turning to this clonotype: At one boundary the junction diverges from the germline segment, which might be a read error. The chain employs TRBV11-2 and TRBJ2-3; D is unclear. This CDR3 region has 15 residues. CDR1 is SGHAT, CDR2 FQNNGV, per germline. The DNA for the CDR3 is TGTGCCAGCAGCCTAGAGTCTAGGGTGGGAGATACGCAGTATTTT. As protein: CASSLESRVGDTQYF.

The rearrangement joins TRBV18 to TRBJ2-7; D is possibly TRBD2 (5 bases). Germline lookup yields CDR1 KGHSH and CDR2 LQKENI. The V end was cut by 4 bases, the J end by 7 bases, with 14 bases between. The CDR3 is made up of 13 amino acids. The CDR3 bases are TGTGCCAGCTCACATAGTACCGGGGATGAGCAGTACGTC. Its translation is CASSHSTGDEQYV.

There are a few counts of this clonotype. J is TRBJ1-1 and V is TRBV11-2; D is uncertain. This CDR3 spans 13 amino acids. Looked up from germline, CDR1 is SGHAT and CDR2 is FQNNGV. V lost 3 bases, J lost 5 bases, and 10 bases lay in between. CDR3 region: CASSFIPGTEAFF. CDR3 in DNA: TGTGCCAGCAGCTTCATCCCGGGGACTGAAGCTTTCTTT.

The chain is built from TRBV20-1 and TRBJ2-3, with a weak D call TRBD1 (8 bases). V dropped 5 bases and J dropped 6 bases, with 15 bases sitting between them. This CDR3 is 13 amino acids long. Germline CDR1 and CDR2: DFQATT and SNEGSKA (reference sequence). CDR3 region: CSAGQGGTDTQYF. The CDR3 bases are TGCAGTGCTGGACAGGGAGGGACGGATACGCAGTATTTT.

This clonotype was observed a few times. The genes are TRBV18 and TRBJ2-3; no clear D. CDR3 length equals 14 residues. The germline CDR1 and CDR2 sequences are KGHSH and LQKENI. Trimming took off 3 bases at V and 1 base at J, with 8 bases between the two ends. CDR3 residues: CASSPDGRTDTQYF. The CDR3 DNA follows: TGTGCCAGCTCACCGGACGGCCGCACAGATACGCAGTATTTT.

The gene calls are TRBV7-2 and TRBJ1-6; D uncertain. Germline V gene data show CDR1 as SGHTA and CDR2 as FQGNSA. The CDR3 runs to 13 residues. The V end was cut by 1 base, the J end by 12 bases, with 10 bases between. This CDR3 is CASSLGITGPLHF. The CDR3 DNA sequence: TGTGCCAGCAGCTTAGGCATAACGGGACCCCTCCACTTT.

This clonotype came up many times. The rearrangement uses TRBV4-2 and TRBJ2-1; the match to TRBD2 covers 7 bases. This CDR3 region has 14 residues. In germline, CDR1 is LGHNA, CDR2 YNFKEQ. After removal of 1 base from V and 3 bases from J, the junction contained 0 bases not matched to a gene. Here the CDR3 reads CASSQGGGYNEQFF. The CDR3 DNA reads TGTGCCAGCAGCCAAGGGGGGGGCTACAATGAGCAGTTCTTC.

V and J are TRBV4-3 and TRBJ1-5, with 8 bases aligning to TRBD1. The junction had 12 bases not matched to a gene; V was cut back by 4 bases and J by 7 bases. There are 16 residues in the CDR3. From germline, CDR1 is LGHNA and CDR2 YSLEER. CDR3 residues: CASSLDRGKRGQPQHF. DNA for the CDR3: TGCGCCAGCAGCCTTGACAGGGGCAAAAGAGGACAGCCCCAGCATTTT.

This clonotype has a count of ten or more. The chain links TRBV6-2 or TRBV6-3 to TRBJ1-1; D might be TRBD1 (5 bases). The length of the CDR3 is 14 residues. Trimming took 4 bases from V and 1 from J, leaving 10 bases between them. In germline, CDR1 is MNHEY, CDR2 SVGEGT. CDR3 DNA sequence: TGTGCCAGCAGTTGGGGCGCAGGGAACACTGAAGCTTTCTTT. This codes for CASSWGAGNTEAFF.

This clonotype was counted at least ten times. The V and J genes are TRBV4-2 and TRBJ2-1; D remains unclear. CDR1 and CDR2 (germline): LGHNA, YNFKEQ. V lost 0 bases, J lost 4 bases, and 4 bases lay in between. The CDR3 totals 13 residues. CDR3 in amino acids: CASSQEDYNEQFF. CDR3 sequence (DNA): TGTGCCAGCAGCCAAGAGGATTACAATGAGCAGTTCTTC.

The table lists this clonotype with many counts. The rearrangement joins TRBV15 to TRBJ1-2; TRBD1 matches at 9 bases. Germline V gene data show CDR1 as LNHNV and CDR2 as YYDKDF (reference sequence). This CDR3 comprises 15 residues. Losses at the gene ends were 3 bases for V and 5 bases for J; bases not matched to a gene: 7. The CDR3 loop reads CATSRRDREIYGYTF. The CDR3, as DNA: TGTGCCACCAGCAGGCGGGACAGGGAGATATATGGCTACACCTTC.

This clonotype was counted a few times. In DNA, the CDR3 is TGTGCCAGCAGGATGGGGTCAGCCGATTACAATGAGCAGTTCTTC. Protein sequence: CASRMGSADYNEQFF. The chain carries TRBV28 and TRBJ2-1; D is unresolved. CDR1 and CDR2 from the germline V gene are MDHEN and SYDVKM. The CDR3 totals 15 residues. Trimming took off 6 bases at V and 4 bases at J, with 16 bases between the two ends.

V gene TRBV20-1 combines with J gene TRBJ2-7, with 8 positions matching TRBD2. Losses at the gene ends were 4 bases for V and 0 bases for J; bases not matched to a gene: 2. Per germline, CDR1 DFQATT and CDR2 SNEGSKA (reference sequence). The CDR3 spans 13 residues. CDR3 amino acids: CSAKRGNSYEQYV. Here the CDR3 DNA reads TGCAGTGCTAAGCGGGGGAACTCCTACGAGCAGTACGTC.

V usage is TRBV4-3 and J usage is TRBJ2-7; D remains unclear. This CDR3 contains 14 residues. Deletions cut 2 bases from V and 3 bases from J, with 11 bases between. CDR1 LGHNA and CDR2 YSLEER come from the germline V gene. The CDR3 nucleotides are TGCGCCAGCAGCCAATCGGTTAACGGCTACGAGCAGTACTTC. Its protein is CASSQSVNGYEQYF.